This is a list of T cell receptor beta chains from one sample in a study of T cells in Graves' hyperthyroidism and ophthalmopathy. TCRdb re-called the multiplex PCR reads through MiXCR, storing one row per CDR3 protein. Of hundreds of thousands of distinct CDR3 sequences listed, roughly 37% are singletons. Material for sequencing was blood. These receptors all stem from a man aged 18-30 years with Graves' hyperthyroidism. Both conserved end residues are part of each CDR3. The D gene is left open where the match is weak. The size of a clone is reported for some rows only, either as once, few or many, or as a class for expanded clones.

j_call: TRBJ2-2
v_call: TRBV7-7
clone_size: many
d_call: .
cdr3_nt: TGTGCTAGCAGCCAGGGCCTAGGCACCGGGGAGCTGTTTTTT
cdr3_aa: CASSQGLGTGELFF

j_call: TRBJ1-6
v_call: TRBV27
clone_size: .
d_call: TRBD1
cdr3_nt: TGTGCCAGCAGCCGATGGACAGGGAACAATAATTCACCCCTCCACTTT
cdr3_aa: CASSRWTGNNNSPLHF

j_call: TRBJ2-7
v_call: TRBV7-2
clone_size: .
d_call: .
cdr3_nt: TGTGCCAGCACCCCGGGCAGGAGGACCCACTACGAGCAGTACTTC
cdr3_aa: CASTPGRRTHYEQYF

j_call: TRBJ2-7
v_call: TRBV29-1
clone_size: many
d_call: .
cdr3_nt: TGCAGCGTTGGAGGCCACGGAGCTTACGAGCAGTACTTC
cdr3_aa: CSVGGHGAYEQYF

j_call: TRBJ1-1
v_call: TRBV7-3
clone_size: .
d_call: .
cdr3_nt: TGCGCCAGCAGCCCCGCCTTCAGGGGCACTGAAGCTTTCTTT
cdr3_aa: CASSPAFRGTEAFF

j_call: TRBJ1-1
v_call: TRBV11-2
clone_size: few
d_call: .
cdr3_nt: TGTGCCAGCAGCTTAGAACGCTATACTGGCACTGAAGCTTTCTTT
cdr3_aa: CASSLERYTGTEAFF

j_call: TRBJ1-3
v_call: TRBV14
clone_size: many
d_call: .
cdr3_nt: TGTGCCAGCAGTCCAGTTGGAAACACCATATATTTT
cdr3_aa: CASSPVGNTIYF

j_call: TRBJ2-7
v_call: TRBV5-1
clone_size: few
d_call: TRBD2
cdr3_nt: TGCGCCAGCAGCTTTTTTGACACTAGCGGGAGTCTTCTGGGAGAGCAGTACTTC
cdr3_aa: CASSFFDTSGSLLGEQYF

j_call: TRBJ1-5
v_call: TRBV7-2
clone_size: .
d_call: TRBD1
cdr3_nt: TGTGCCAGCAGCTTGACAGGGGGCTGGAGCAATCAGCCCCAGCATTTT
cdr3_aa: CASSLTGGWSNQPQHF

j_call: TRBJ2-5
v_call: TRBV29-1
clone_size: .
d_call: TRBD1
cdr3_nt: TGCAGCGTTGATGAGACAGGGGGAGAGACCCAGTACTTC
cdr3_aa: CSVDETGGETQYF

j_call: TRBJ1-3
v_call: TRBV20-1
clone_size: .
d_call: .
cdr3_nt: TGCAGTGCTCACGGGGGGGCGGGGGAGACCATATATTTT
cdr3_aa: CSAHGGAGETIYF

j_call: TRBJ2-6
v_call: TRBV6-5
clone_size: many
d_call: .
cdr3_nt: TGTGCCAGCAGCTATGACAGCAGCTCTGGGGCCAACGTCCTGACTTTC
cdr3_aa: CASSYDSSSGANVLTF

j_call: TRBJ1-2
v_call: TRBV12-3/TRBV12-4
clone_size: once
d_call: .
cdr3_nt: TGTGCCAGCAGGGGAGTGGGGGACGGGCCCCTTTTGTGGTACACCTTC
cdr3_aa: CASRGVGDGPLLWYTF

j_call: TRBJ2-7
v_call: TRBV5-1
clone_size: .
d_call: .
cdr3_nt: TGCGCCAGCAGCTTGGCGACCCTATCCATGGGCCGAGCTACCTACGAGCAGTACTTC
cdr3_aa: CASSLATLSMGRATYEQYF

j_call: TRBJ1-3
v_call: TRBV11-2
clone_size: .
d_call: .
cdr3_nt: TGTGCCAGCAGCTTGAGGACATACACCATATATTTT
cdr3_aa: CASSLRTYTIYF

j_call: TRBJ2-6
v_call: TRBV15
clone_size: .
d_call: .
cdr3_nt: TGTGCCACCAGCAGCGTCACAGGGCTATCTGGGGCCAACGTCCTGACTTTC
cdr3_aa: CATSSVTGLSGANVLTF

j_call: TRBJ2-7
v_call: TRBV7-2
clone_size: .
d_call: .
cdr3_nt: TGTGCCAGCAGCTTAGTAGACAGAAACTACGAGCAGTACTTC
cdr3_aa: CASSLVDRNYEQYF

j_call: TRBJ1-1
v_call: TRBV12-5
clone_size: few
d_call: .
cdr3_nt: TGTGCTAGTGGAACTGGTATGCCCCCGGCTTTCTTT
cdr3_aa: CASGTGMPPAFF

j_call: TRBJ2-2
v_call: TRBV29-1
clone_size: .
d_call: .
cdr3_nt: TGCAGCGTTGAAGTTTCCGGGACAAACACCCAATTTCCTAACACCGGGGAGCTGTTTTTT
cdr3_aa: CSVEVSGTNTQFPNTGELFF

j_call: TRBJ1-1
v_call: TRBV10-3
clone_size: many
d_call: .
cdr3_nt: TGTGCCATCAGTGATGAGGGCGAAGCTTTCTTT
cdr3_aa: CAISDEGEAFF

j_call: TRBJ2-5
v_call: TRBV20-1
clone_size: .
d_call: .
cdr3_nt: TGCAGTGCTAGAGATCTGGTGAAGGGGGGACGAGAGACCCAGTACTTC
cdr3_aa: CSARDLVKGGRETQYF

j_call: TRBJ1-5
v_call: TRBV5-6
clone_size: few
d_call: TRBD1
cdr3_nt: TGTGCCAGCAGCCAGACAGGGGGAAGACAGCCCCAGCATTTT
cdr3_aa: CASSQTGGRQPQHF

j_call: TRBJ2-7
v_call: TRBV5-5
clone_size: .
d_call: .
cdr3_nt: TGTGCCAGCAGCTCCGAGGGGGGGACCTACGAGCAGTACTTC
cdr3_aa: CASSSEGGTYEQYF

j_call: TRBJ1-6
v_call: TRBV7-8
clone_size: .
d_call: .
cdr3_nt: TGTGCCAGCAGCCTGCAGCTGCCAAATTCACCCCTCCACTTT
cdr3_aa: CASSLQLPNSPLHF

j_call: TRBJ1-1
v_call: TRBV7-9
clone_size: .
d_call: .
cdr3_nt: TGCGCCAGCGCCTCGAGAAGGAGCGCTGAAGCTTTCTTT
cdr3_aa: CASASRRSAEAFF

j_call: TRBJ2-7
v_call: TRBV7-3
clone_size: .
d_call: .
cdr3_nt: TGTGCCAGCAGCTTAATCGAGCAGTACTTC
cdr3_aa: CASSLIEQYF